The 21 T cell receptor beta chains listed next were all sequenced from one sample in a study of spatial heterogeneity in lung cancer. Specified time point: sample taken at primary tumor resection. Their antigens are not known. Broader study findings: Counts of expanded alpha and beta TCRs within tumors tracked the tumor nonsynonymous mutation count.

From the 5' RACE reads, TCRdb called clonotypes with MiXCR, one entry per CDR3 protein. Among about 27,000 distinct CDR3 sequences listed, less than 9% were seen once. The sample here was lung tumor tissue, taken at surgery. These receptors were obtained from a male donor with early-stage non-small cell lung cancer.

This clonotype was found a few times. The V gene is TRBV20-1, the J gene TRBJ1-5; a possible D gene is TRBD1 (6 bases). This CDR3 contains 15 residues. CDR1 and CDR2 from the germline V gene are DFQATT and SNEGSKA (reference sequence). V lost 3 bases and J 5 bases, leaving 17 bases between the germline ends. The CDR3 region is CSASEGGEGDQPQHF. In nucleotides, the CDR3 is TGCAGTGCTAGTGAAGGCGGGGAGGGGGATCAGCCCCAGCATTTT.

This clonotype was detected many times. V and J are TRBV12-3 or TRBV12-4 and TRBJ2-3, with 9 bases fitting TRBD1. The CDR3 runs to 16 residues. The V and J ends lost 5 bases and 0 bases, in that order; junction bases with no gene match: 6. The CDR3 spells CASSLGTGISTDTQYF. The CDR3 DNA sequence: TGTGCCAGCAGTCTTGGGACAGGGATTAGCACAGATACGCAGTATTTT.

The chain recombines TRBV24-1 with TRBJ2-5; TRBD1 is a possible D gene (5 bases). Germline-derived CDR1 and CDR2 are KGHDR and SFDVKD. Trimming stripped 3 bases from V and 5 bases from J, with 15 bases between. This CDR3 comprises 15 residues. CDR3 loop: CATSDPRTKGETQYF. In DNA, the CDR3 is TGTGCCACCAGTGATCCCCGGACCAAGGGGGAGACCCAGTACTTC.

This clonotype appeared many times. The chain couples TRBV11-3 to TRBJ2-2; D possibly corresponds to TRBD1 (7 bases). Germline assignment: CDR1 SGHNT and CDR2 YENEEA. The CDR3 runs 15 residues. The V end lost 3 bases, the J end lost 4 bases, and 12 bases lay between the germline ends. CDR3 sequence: CASSLGGDSTGELFF. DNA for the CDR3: TGTGCCAGCAGCTTGGGCGGGGACAGCACCGGGGAGCTGTTTTTT.

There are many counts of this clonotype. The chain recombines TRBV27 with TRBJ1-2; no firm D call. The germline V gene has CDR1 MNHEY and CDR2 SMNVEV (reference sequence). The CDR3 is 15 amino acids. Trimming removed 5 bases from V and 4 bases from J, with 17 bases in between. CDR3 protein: CASSLPHTGIYGYTF. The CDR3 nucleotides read TGTGCCAGCAGTCTCCCGCACACGGGCATCTATGGCTACACCTTC.

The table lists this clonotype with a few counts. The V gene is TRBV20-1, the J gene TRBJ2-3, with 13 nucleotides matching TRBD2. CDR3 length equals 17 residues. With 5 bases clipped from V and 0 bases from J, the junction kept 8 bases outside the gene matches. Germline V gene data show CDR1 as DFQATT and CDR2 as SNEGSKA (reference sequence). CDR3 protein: CSALAGLAGYSTDTQYF. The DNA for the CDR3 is TGCAGTGCTCTGGCGGGACTAGCGGGGTATAGCACAGATACGCAGTATTTT.

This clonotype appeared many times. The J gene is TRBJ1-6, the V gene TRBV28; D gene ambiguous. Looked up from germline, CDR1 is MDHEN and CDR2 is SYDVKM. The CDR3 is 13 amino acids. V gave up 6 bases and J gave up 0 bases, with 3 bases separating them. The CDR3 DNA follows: TGTGCCAGCAGGGTCTCCTATAATTCACCCCTCCACTTT. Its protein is CASRVSYNSPLHF.

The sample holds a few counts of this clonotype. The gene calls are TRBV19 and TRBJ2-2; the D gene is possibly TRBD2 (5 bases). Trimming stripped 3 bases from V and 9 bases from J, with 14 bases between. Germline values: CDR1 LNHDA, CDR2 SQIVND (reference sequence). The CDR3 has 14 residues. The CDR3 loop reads CASSIEYGSRELFF. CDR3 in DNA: TGTGCCAGTAGTATTGAATATGGGAGCCGGGAGCTGTTTTTT.

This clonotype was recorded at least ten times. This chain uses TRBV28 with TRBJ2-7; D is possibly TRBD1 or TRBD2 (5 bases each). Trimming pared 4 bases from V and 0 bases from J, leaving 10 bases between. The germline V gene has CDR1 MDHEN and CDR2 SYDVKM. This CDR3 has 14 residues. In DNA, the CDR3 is TGTGCCAGCAGTTCCAAGAGGGGCTCCTACGAGCAGTACTTC. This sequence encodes CASSSKRGSYEQYF.

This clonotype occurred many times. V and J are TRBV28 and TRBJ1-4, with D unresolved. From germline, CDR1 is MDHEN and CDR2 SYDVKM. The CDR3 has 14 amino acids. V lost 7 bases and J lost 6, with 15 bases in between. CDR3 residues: CASTPAEEDEKLFF. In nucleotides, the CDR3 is TGTGCCAGCACTCCAGCAGAGGAGGATGAAAAACTGTTTTTT.

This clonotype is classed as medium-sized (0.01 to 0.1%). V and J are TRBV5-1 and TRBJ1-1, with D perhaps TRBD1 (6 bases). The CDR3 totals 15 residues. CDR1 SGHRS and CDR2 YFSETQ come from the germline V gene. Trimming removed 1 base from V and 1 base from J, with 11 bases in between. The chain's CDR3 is CASSLIGGQNTEAFF. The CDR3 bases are TGCGCCAGCAGCTTGATCGGGGGGCAGAACACTGAAGCTTTCTTT.

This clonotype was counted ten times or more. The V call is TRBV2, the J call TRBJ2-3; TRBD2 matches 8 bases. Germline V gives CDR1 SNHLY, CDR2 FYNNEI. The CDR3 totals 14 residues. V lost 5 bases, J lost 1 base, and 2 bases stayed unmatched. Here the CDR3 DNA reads TGTGCCAGCAGTCCGACTAGCGGCACAGATACGCAGTATTTT. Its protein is CASSPTSGTDTQYF.

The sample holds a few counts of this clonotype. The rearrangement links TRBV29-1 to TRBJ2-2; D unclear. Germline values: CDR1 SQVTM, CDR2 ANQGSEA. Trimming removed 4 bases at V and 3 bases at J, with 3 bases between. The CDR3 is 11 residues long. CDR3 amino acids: CSVADTGELFF. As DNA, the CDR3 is TGCAGCGTTGCTGACACCGGGGAGCTGTTTTTT.

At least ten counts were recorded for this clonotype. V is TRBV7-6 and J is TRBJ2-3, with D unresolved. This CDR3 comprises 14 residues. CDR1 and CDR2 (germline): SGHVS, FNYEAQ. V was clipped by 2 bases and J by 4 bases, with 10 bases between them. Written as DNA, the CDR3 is TGTGCCAGCAGCTTATGGGCCAGCTCAGATACGCAGTATTTT. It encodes CASSLWASSDTQYF. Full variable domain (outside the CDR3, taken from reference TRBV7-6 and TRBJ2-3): GAGVSQSPRYKVTKRGQDVALRCDPISGHVSLYWYRQALGQGPEFLTYFNYEAQQDKSGLPNDRFSAERPEGSISTLTIQRTEQRDSAMYRCASSLWASSDTQYFGPGTRLTVL.

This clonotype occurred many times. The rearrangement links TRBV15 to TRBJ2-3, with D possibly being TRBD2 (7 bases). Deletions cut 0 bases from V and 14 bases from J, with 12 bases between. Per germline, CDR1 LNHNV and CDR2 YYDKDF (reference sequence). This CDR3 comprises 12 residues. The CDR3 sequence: CATSRDGGPRYF. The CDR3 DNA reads TGTGCCACCAGCAGAGACGGGGGGCCTCGGTATTTT.

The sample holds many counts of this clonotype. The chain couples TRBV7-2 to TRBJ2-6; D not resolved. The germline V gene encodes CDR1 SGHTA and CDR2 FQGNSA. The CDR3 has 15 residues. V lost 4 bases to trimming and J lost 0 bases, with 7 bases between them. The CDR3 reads CASSSQVSGANVLTF. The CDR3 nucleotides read TGTGCCAGCAGCTCGCAGGTCTCTGGGGCCAACGTCCTGACTTTC.

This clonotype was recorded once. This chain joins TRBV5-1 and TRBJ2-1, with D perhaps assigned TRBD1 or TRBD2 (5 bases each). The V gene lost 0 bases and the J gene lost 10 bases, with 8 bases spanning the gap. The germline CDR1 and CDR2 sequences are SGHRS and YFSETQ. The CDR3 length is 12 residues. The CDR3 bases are TGCGCCAGCAGCTTGGAAGGGGACGAGCAGTTCTTC. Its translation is CASSLEGDEQFF. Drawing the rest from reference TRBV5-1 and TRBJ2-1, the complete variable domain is KAGVTQTPRYLIKTRGQQVTLSCSPISGHRSVSWYQQTPGQGLQFLFEYFSETQRNKGNFPGRFSGRQFSNSRSEMNVSTLELGDSALYLCASSLEGDEQFFGPGTRLTVL.

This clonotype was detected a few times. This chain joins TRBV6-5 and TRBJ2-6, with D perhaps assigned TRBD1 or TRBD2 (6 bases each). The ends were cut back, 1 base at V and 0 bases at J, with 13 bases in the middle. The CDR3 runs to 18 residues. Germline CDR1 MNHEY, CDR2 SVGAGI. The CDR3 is CASSYWGAGPSGANVLTF. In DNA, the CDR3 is TGTGCCAGCAGTTACTGGGGGGCTGGTCCCTCTGGGGCCAACGTCCTGACTTTC.

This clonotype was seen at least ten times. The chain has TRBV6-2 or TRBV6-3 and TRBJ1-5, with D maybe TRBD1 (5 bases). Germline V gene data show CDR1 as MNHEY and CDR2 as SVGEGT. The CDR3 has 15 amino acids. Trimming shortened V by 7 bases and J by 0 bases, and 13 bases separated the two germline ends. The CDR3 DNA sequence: TGTGCCAGCAAAAAGGGGATAGTTAGCAATCAGCCCCAGCATTTT. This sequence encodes CASKKGIVSNQPQHF.

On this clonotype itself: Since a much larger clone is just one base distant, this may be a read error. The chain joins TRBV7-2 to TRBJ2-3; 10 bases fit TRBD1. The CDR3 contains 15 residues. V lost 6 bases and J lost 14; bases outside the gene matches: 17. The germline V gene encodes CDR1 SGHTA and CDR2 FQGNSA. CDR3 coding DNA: TGTGCCAGCAGGAGAGGGACAGGGGATGCCCTTTCGCGGTATTTT. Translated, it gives CASRRGTGDALSRYF.

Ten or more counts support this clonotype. CDR3 residues: CAVPGAGNGYTF. The CDR3 bases are TGTGCCGTGCCGGGGGCAGGGAATGGCTACACCTTC. This chain joins TRBV10-3 and TRBJ1-2; TRBD1 might be the D (6 bases). V lost 11 bases and J 6 bases, leaving 16 bases between the germline ends. This CDR3 contains 12 residues. Germline lookup yields CDR1 ENHRY and CDR2 SYGVKD.